This T cell receptor (beta chain) came from a study of T cells in Graves' hyperthyroidism and ophthalmopathy. Amplified TCR beta CDR3 regions derived from RNA transcripts. Initially, a first-round RT-PCR of the TCR CDR3 employed the HTBI primer set. A single record per CDR3 protein comes from TCRdb applying MiXCR to the multiplex PCR reads. In the table there are some 500,000 distinct CDR3 sequences, approximately 15% of which are singletons. When ophthalmopathy did not progress within 18 months, Graves' hyperthyroidism was considered stable. As concerns this clonotype: A much more abundant neighbour one base away suggests this may be a read error.

The V gene's germline CDR1 is GTSNPN and CDR2 SVGIG (reference sequence). CDR3 length: 15 amino acids. This rearrangement joins TRBV30 to TRBJ1-1, with a weak D call TRBD1 (6 bases). Sequenced input: blood. The receptor was isolated from a woman younger than 30 with Graves' hyperthyroidism. CDR3 sequence: CAWSDDRTLNTEALF. The CDR3 nucleotides read TGTGCCTGGAGTGATGACAGGACCTTGAACACTGAAGCTCTCTTT.